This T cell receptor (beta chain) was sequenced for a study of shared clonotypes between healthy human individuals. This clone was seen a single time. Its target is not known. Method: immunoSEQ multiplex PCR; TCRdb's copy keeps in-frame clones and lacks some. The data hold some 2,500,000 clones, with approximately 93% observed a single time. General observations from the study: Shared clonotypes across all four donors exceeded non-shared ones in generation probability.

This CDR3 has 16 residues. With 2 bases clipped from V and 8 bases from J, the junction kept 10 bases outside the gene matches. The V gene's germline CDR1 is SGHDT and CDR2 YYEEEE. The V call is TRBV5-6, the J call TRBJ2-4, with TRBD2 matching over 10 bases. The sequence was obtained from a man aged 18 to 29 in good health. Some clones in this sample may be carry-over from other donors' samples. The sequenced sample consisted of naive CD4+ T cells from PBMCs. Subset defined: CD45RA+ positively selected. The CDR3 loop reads CASSFAASGSWYIQYF. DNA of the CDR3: TGTGCCAGCAGCTTCGCGGCTAGCGGGAGTTGGTACATTCAGTACTTC.